Described below is a single T cell receptor beta chain sequence and its context. Its specificity is unknown. The sample originates from a study of T cell repertoires in cytomegalovirus infection. At the level of the study: CMV infection and matching HLA type were both indicated by public TCR beta signatures. Findings and limits, study-wide: Dominating the ex vivo response were HLA-C-restricted CMV-specific TCR beta clonotypes. Frequencies of public TCR beta families were cumulated, and this identified carriers of CMV plus the relevant HLA.

TCRdb independently ran MiXCR on the reads; one entry per CDR3 protein. Of 360,000 or so distinct CDR3 sequences in the sample, approximately 35% were seen once. This TCR was recovered from a human donor in good health (CMV status not recorded). Some clones in this sample may be carry-over from other donors' samples. The specimen was cultured PBMCs, collected from culture after CMV antigen stimulation.

CDR3 nucleotides: TGTGCCAGTAGTATAGCGTTGGGACATAAGGGACTCAATGAGCAGTTCTTC. Encoded protein: CASSIALGHKGLNEQFF. The chain is built from TRBV19 and TRBJ2-1; D may match TRBD1 or TRBD2 (6 bases each). The CDR3 spans 17 residues. Germline V gene sequence: CDR1 LNHDA, CDR2 SQIVND (reference sequence). V was cut by 1 base and J by 6 bases, with 19 bases left in between.